The 3 T cell receptor beta chains listed next were all sequenced from one sample in a study of T cells in Graves' hyperthyroidism and ophthalmopathy. From RNA transcripts, TCR beta CDR3 regions were amplified. A set of HTBI primers served as the primers for a first-round RT-PCR of the TCR CDR3. TCRdb re-analysed the multiplex PCR reads in MiXCR, keeping a single row per CDR3 protein. The table shows roughly 420,000 distinct CDR3 sequences, with about 15% occurring only once. The sequenced sample consisted of blood. The origin of the receptors is a woman between 18 and 29 years old with Graves' hyperthyroidism.

The chain uses TRBV7-2 and TRBJ1-6, with D unresolved. Trimming left V 5 bases short and J 9 bases short, with 14 bases between. This CDR3 has 14 residues. Germline loops: CDR1 SGHTA, CDR2 FQGNSA. CDR3: CASSPDLGGSPLHF. Written as DNA, the CDR3 is TGTGCCAGCAGCCCGGACCTAGGCGGTTCACCCCTCCACTTT. Filled out from reference TRBV7-2 and TRBJ1-6, the complete variable domain reads GAGVSQSPSNKVTEKGKDVELRCDPISGHTALYWYRQSLGQGLEFLIYFQGNSAPDKSGLPSDRFSAERTGGSVSTLTIQRTQQEDSAVYLCASSPDLGGSPLHFGNGTRLTVT.

This clonotype was found many times. This chain links TRBV11-2 with TRBJ2-1, with D perhaps TRBD2 (5 bases). The CDR3 has 14 amino acids. Deletions cut 2 bases from V and 5 bases from J, with 10 bases between. Germline lookup yields CDR1 SGHAT and CDR2 FQNNGV. For the CDR3, the DNA is TGTGCCAGCAGCTTAATCCCAGCGGACAATGAGCAGTTCTTC. Translated, it gives CASSLIPADNEQFF.

The rearrangement uses TRBV7-9 and TRBJ2-7; 7 bases agree with TRBD2. The germline V gene encodes CDR1 SEHNR and CDR2 FQNEAQ (reference sequence). The ends lost 2 bases at V and 7 bases at J; junction bases unmatched: 11. This CDR3 has 15 amino acids. The CDR3 spells CASSLSWGGGREQYF. DNA for the CDR3: TGTGCCAGCAGCTTATCTTGGGGGGGGGGTCGGGAGCAGTACTTC.